In its sample, the clone carrying this TCR beta chain was seen a few times. The antigen is not known. With template switching, a universal primer site was added, and the cDNA carried unique molecular identifiers. One entry per CDR3 protein results from TCRdb running MiXCR on the 5' RACE reads. The sample lists roughly 1.6 million distinct CDR3 sequences; around 29% were seen once. The sample is drawn from a study of identical twins. Whole-study findings and limits: Invariant T cells like MAIT and iNKT could partly confound the zero-insertion analyses.

Germline CDR1 is MGHRA and CDR2 is YSYEKL. This CDR3 is built from 18 residues. The V end was cut by 1 base, the J end by 2 bases, with 18 bases between. V is TRBV4-1 and J is TRBJ2-1; a possible D gene is TRBD2 (6 bases). The sequence was obtained from a newborn girl in good health. The sample comprised cord blood. The CDR3 DNA is TGCGCCAGCAGCCAAGTTATCATCCGGGACTCCACCTACAATGAGCAGTTCTTC. Translated: CASSQVIIRDSTYNEQFF.